A selection of T cell receptor beta chains follows, all from one sample in a study of CD8 T cells in Susac syndrome. Using its own MiXCR run on the immunoSEQ multiplex PCR reads, TCRdb lists one record per CDR3 protein. The table shows over 350,000 distinct CDR3 sequences, with approximately 85% occurring only once. The material sequenced was CD8+ T cells from PBMCs. Receptors were obtained from a human donor with multiple sclerosis. Each CDR3 is given with its conserved first and last residue. The D gene is left open where the match is weak. Size values are once, few and many counts, or a class for expanded clones, and some rows have none.

>TRBJ2-1|TRBV5-5|NA|NA
CASSFSGNSYNEQFF
TGTGCCAGCAGCTTTTCGGGAAATTCCTACAATGAGCAGTTCTTC
>TRBJ2-5|TRBV4-1|NA|NA
CASSQDHGNQETQYF
TGCGCCAGCAGCCAAGATCACGGGAACCAAGAGACCCAGTACTTC
>TRBJ1-5|TRBV27|few|NA
CASSFGGANQPQHF
TGTGCCAGCAGTTTTGGCGGGGCGAATCAGCCCCAGCATTTT
>TRBJ2-5|TRBV28|NA|TRBD1
CASSLVDRGLLETQYF
TGTGCCAGCAGTTTGGTGGACAGGGGGCTTTTAGAGACCCAGTACTTC
>TRBJ1-4|TRBV7-6|NA|NA
CASSLTGGTSEKLFF
TGTGCCAGCAGCCTAACAGGAGGGACATCTGAAAAACTGTTTTTT
>TRBJ2-3|TRBV30|NA|NA
CAWSYLSTSTDTQYF
TGTGCCTGGAGTTATCTATCTACCAGCACAGATACGCAGTATTTT
>TRBJ2-1|TRBV29-1|NA|NA
CVVDSSYNEQFF
TGCGTTGTAGACAGCTCCTACAATGAGCAGTTCTTC
>TRBJ2-5|TRBV27|NA|NA
CASSFGLASGETQYF
TGTGCCAGCAGTTTTGGTCTAGCGTCGGGAGAGACCCAGTACTTC
>TRBJ1-2|TRBV6-5|NA|NA
CASSYRSYANYGYTF
TGTGCCAGCAGTTACCGGTCCTACGCTAACTATGGCTACACCTTC
>TRBJ2-7|TRBV7-9|once|NA
CASSSGYSPYEQYF
TGTGCCAGCAGCTCTGGGTATTCCCCCTACGAGCAGTACTTC
>TRBJ2-7|TRBV7-2|NA|TRBD2
CASSLLAGVFNEQYF
TGTGCCAGCAGTTTACTAGCGGGGGTTTTCAACGAGCAGTACTTC
>TRBJ1-5|TRBV4-1|NA|NA
CASSQNPGTGLEGQPQHF
TGCGCCAGCAGCCAAAATCCCGGGACGGGGTTGGAGGGTCAGCCCCAGCATTTT
>TRBJ1-5|TRBV18|once|TRBD1
CASSPTPGQGAADNQPQHF
TGTGCCAGCTCACCTACTCCGGGACAGGGGGCGGCTGACAATCAGCCCCAGCATTTT
>TRBJ2-2|TRBV12-3/TRBV12-4|NA|TRBD2
CASTGLAGPPTGELFF
TGTGCCAGCACAGGACTAGCGGGGCCCCCCACCGGGGAGCTGTTTTTT
>TRBJ2-7|TRBV5-4|NA|TRBD2
CASSLGIGAGLEQYF
TGTGCCAGCAGCTTGGGAATCGGAGCGGGGTTGGAGCAGTACTTC
>TRBJ1-2|TRBV6-1|NA|NA
CASLNGANGYTF
TGTGCCAGCCTTAACGGGGCCAATGGCTACACCTTC
>TRBJ2-7|TRBV7-9|few|NA
CASSLVIGEQYF
TGTGCCAGCAGCTTAGTGATCGGCGAGCAGTACTTC
>TRBJ2-2|TRBV20-1|once|NA
CSATVQGPAGITGELFF
TGCAGTGCTACTGTACAGGGTCCGGCTGGTATCACCGGGGAGCTGTTTTTT
>TRBJ2-3|TRBV27|NA|TRBD2
CASSSGGFSPGTSGSHPTDTQYF
TGTGCCAGCAGTTCAGGGGGCTTTTCTCCCGGGACTAGCGGGAGCCACCCCACAGATACGCAGTATTTT
>TRBJ1-2|TRBV21-1|NA|NA
CASSKGGDRNPYGYTF
TGTGCCAGCAGCAAAGGTGGAGACAGGAACCCCTATGGCTACACCTTC
>TRBJ1-2|TRBV5-5|NA|NA
CASSFNDITNYGYTF
TGTGCCAGCAGCTTTAACGACATAACTAACTATGGCTACACCTTC
>TRBJ2-1|TRBV5-6|NA|TRBD1
CASSLATGLENEQFF
TGTGCCAGCAGCTTGGCGACAGGGCTGGAAAATGAGCAGTTCTTC
>TRBJ2-3|TRBV27|NA|TRBD2
CASSWTRTDTQYF
TGTGCCAGCAGTTGGACTAGAACAGATACGCAGTATTTT
>TRBJ2-1|TRBV19|NA|NA
CATSEGMNNEQFF
TGTGCCACCTCGGAGGGGATGAACAATGAGCAGTTCTTC
>TRBJ1-1|TRBV29-1|NA|NA
CSVVTENTEAFF
TGCAGCGTGGTGACAGAGAACACTGAAGCTTTCTTT
>TRBJ1-1|TRBV11-2|NA|NA
CASSLVAYTEAFF
TGTGCCAGCAGCTTAGTTGCTTACACTGAAGCTTTCTTT
>TRBJ2-7|TRBV18|NA|NA
CASSPPVLTDDSYEQYF
TGTGCCAGCTCACCACCGGTTCTGACAGATGACTCCTACGAGCAGTACTTC
>TRBJ1-5|TRBV27|NA|NA
CASSLSWEGRQPQHF
TGTGCCAGCAGTTTATCGTGGGAGGGACGTCAGCCCCAGCATTTT
>TRBJ1-1|TRBV7-9|NA|TRBD1
CASSLPQDRGDTEAFF
TGTGCCAGCAGCTTACCCCAAGACAGGGGGGACACTGAAGCTTTCTTT
>TRBJ2-1|TRBV4-1|NA|TRBD2
CASSQEGLAGLGEQFF
TGCGCCAGCAGCCAAGAAGGACTAGCGGGATTGGGTGAGCAGTTCTTC
>TRBJ2-2|TRBV5-1|NA|NA
CASSLWRENTGELFF
TGCGCCAGCAGCTTGTGGAGGGAGAACACCGGGGAGCTGTTTTTT
>TRBJ1-2|TRBV14|NA|NA
CASDAGTHYGYTF
TGTGCCAGCGATGCCGGGACTCACTATGGCTACACCTTC
>TRBJ2-5|TRBV2|NA|TRBD1
CASTGWDSEETQYF
TGTGCCAGCACGGGTTGGGACAGTGAAGAGACCCAGTACTTC
>TRBJ2-7|TRBV27|NA|TRBD1
CASSWTGGLYEQYF
TGTGCCAGCAGTTGGACAGGGGGCCTCTACGAGCAGTACTTC
>TRBJ2-3|TRBV27|NA|NA
CASSWSPEFPDTQYF
TGTGCCAGCAGTTGGTCGCCCGAGTTCCCAGATACGCAGTATTTT
>TRBJ2-7|TRBV28|once|TRBD1
CASSGTGGLGEQYF
TGTGCCAGCAGCGGGACAGGGGGCCTCGGCGAGCAGTACTTC
>TRBJ1-1|TRBV6-5|NA|NA
CASSSVDEWDTEAFF
TGTGCCAGCAGTTCCGTGGATGAATGGGACACTGAAGCTTTCTTT
>TRBJ2-3|TRBV19|NA|TRBD2
CASSAGTSGAQYF
TGTGCCAGTAGTGCTGGGACTAGCGGTGCGCAGTATTTT
>TRBJ2-7|TRBV20-1|NA|TRBD2
CSAFSRTSGYEQYF
TGCAGTGCTTTTTCGAGGACTAGCGGCTACGAGCAGTACTTC
>TRBJ1-2|TRBV19|NA|NA
CASIGTDPSNYGYTF
TGTGCCAGTATTGGGACCGATCCTTCCAACTATGGCTACACCTTC
>TRBJ1-1|TRBV4-1|NA|NA
CASSQDGGPSTEAFF
TGCGCCAGCAGCCAAGATGGCGGTCCGAGCACTGAAGCTTTCTTT
>TRBJ2-3|TRBV5-1|NA|NA
CASSRPRTGPPDTQYF
TGCGCCAGCAGCCGTCCGAGGACGGGGCCCCCCGATACGCAGTATTTT
>TRBJ1-5|TRBV19|NA|TRBD1
CASGIDGTGNQPQHF
TGTGCCAGTGGGATTGACGGGACAGGCAATCAGCCCCAGCATTTT
>TRBJ2-5|TRBV28|NA|NA
CASSFIQGETQYF
TGTGCCAGCAGTTTTATCCAGGGAGAGACCCAGTACTTC
>TRBJ2-5|TRBV28|NA|NA
CASTLGQKIQETQYF
TGTGCCAGTACATTGGGGCAGAAAATACAAGAGACCCAGTACTTC
>TRBJ2-7|TRBV15|NA|NA
CATSRDRESSYEQYF
TGTGCCACCAGCAGAGATCGCGAGTCCTCCTACGAGCAGTACTTC